The 11 T cell receptor beta chains reported below all come from one sample, sequenced in a study of beta chain features in type 1 diabetes. Study-level points and caveats: Among all four CD4+ subsets, Type 1 diabetes patients had TCRB CDR3s that were moderately but significantly shorter.

Reverse transcription of all isolated RNA meant that expressed TCRB transcripts were sequenced. Only in-frame clones appear in the TCRdb table, and some are missing; sequencing was by immunoSEQ multiplex PCR. The sample records 150,000 to 190,000 clones, over 9% being singletons. Their recognized antigens are unknown. Sequencing was carried out using central memory CD4+ T cells from blood. The receptors originated from a man aged 25 to 40 with type 1 diabetes.

The gene calls are TRBV25-1 and TRBJ2-1; 8 bases align to TRBD2. Unmatched junction bases numbered 12, after V lost 4 bases and J lost 7 bases. Germline values: CDR1 MGHDK, CDR2 SYGVNS. This CDR3 has 16 residues. The CDR3: CASSAWGGRSQNEQFF. As DNA, the CDR3 is TGTGCCAGCAGTGCGTGGGGCGGGAGGTCCCAAAATGAGCAGTTCTTC.

This clone was detected a few times. This chain joins TRBV28 and TRBJ2-4, with D perhaps TRBD1 (6 bases). Trimming shortened V by 4 bases and J by 0 bases, and 13 bases separated the two germline ends. The CDR3 spans 16 residues. The V gene's germline CDR1 is MDHEN and CDR2 SYDVKM. CDR3 coding DNA: TGTGCCAGCAGTTCATTGGGACACCGAGCCAAAAACATTCAGTACTTC. It is translated as CASSSLGHRAKNIQYF. Looking up the rest from reference TRBV28 and TRBJ2-4 gives the full variable domain: DVKVTQSSRYLVKRTGEKVFLECVQDMDHENMFWYRQDPGLGLRLIYFSYDVKMKEKGDIPEGYSVSREKKERFSLILESASTNQTSMYLCASSSLGHRAKNIQYFGAGTRLSVL.

This clone came up many times. Other DNA variants within this sample encode the same CDR3. The chain couples TRBV18 to TRBJ2-7, with TRBD1 matching over 8 bases. This CDR3 is 14 amino acids long. The germline V gene has CDR1 KGHSH and CDR2 LQKENI. V dropped 3 bases and J dropped 4; count of bases not matched to a gene: 5. The CDR3 loop reads CASSPRTGKYEQYF. CDR3 nucleotide sequence: TGTGCCAGCTCACCTCGGACAGGGAAATACGAGCAGTACTTC.

This clone was seen a few times. This rearrangement joins TRBV18 to TRBJ2-3, with D possibly being TRBD2 (6 bases). CDR1 is KGHSH and CDR2 is LQKENI in the germline V gene. V gave up 3 bases and J gave up 10 bases, with 20 bases separating them. The CDR3 loop spans 15 amino acids. The CDR3 region has the DNA TGTGCCAGCTCACCTTCTTACGGGAGAGGTACGGCGCAGTATTTT. It yields the protein CASSPSYGRGTAQYF.

This clone was observed a few times. The V and J genes are TRBV28 and TRBJ2-2; TRBD2 matches 9 bases. CDR3 length: 19 amino acids. Trimming at V came to 6 bases and at J to 2 bases, leaving 16 bases not matched to a gene. Germline V gene sequence: CDR1 MDHEN, CDR2 SYDVKM. CDR3 bases: TGTGCCAGCAGGGGATTTAGCGGGGGACCTTCTTCTAACACCGGGGAGCTGTTTTTT. Translating gives CASRGFSGGPSSNTGELFF.

In this sample, this clone turned up a few times. The chain carries TRBV18 and TRBJ2-7; perhaps TRBD2 as D (5 bases). CDR1 is KGHSH, CDR2 LQKENI, per germline. There are 15 residues in the CDR3. V was shortened by 3 bases and J by 11 bases, with 23 bases between the two germline ends. The CDR3 sequence is CASSPRVDHLQVEYF. The CDR3, as DNA: TGTGCCAGCTCACCGAGGGTCGATCATCTTCAGGTGGAGTACTTC.

The chain employs TRBV7-2 and TRBJ2-5; perhaps TRBD2 as D (5 bases). CDR1 SGHTA and CDR2 FQGNSA come from the germline V gene. The CDR3 is 15 amino acids. Trimming pared 9 bases from V and 9 bases from J, leaving 26 bases between. The CDR3 DNA reads as TGTGCCAGTGCCGCACGGGCGAGTAGTGAGGGCCCCCAGTACTTC. It is translated as CASAARASSEGPQYF.

The rearrangement joins TRBV27 to TRBJ2-1; D is possibly TRBD1 (6 bases). CDR1 is MNHEY and CDR2 is SMNVEV in the germline V gene (reference sequence). The CDR3 covers 12 residues. The V end was cut by 4 bases, the J end by 6 bases, with 7 bases between. In nucleotides, the CDR3 is TGTGCCAGCAGTTCACAGGGCAATGAGCAGTTCTTC. Residues: CASSSQGNEQFF.

This clone has more than one count but fewer than ten. The sample carries other DNA sequences with the same CDR3. The chain links TRBV5-1 to TRBJ2-3; no clear D. The CDR3 consists of 14 residues. Trimming removed 0 bases from V and 3 bases from J, with 8 bases in between. CDR1 and CDR2 from the germline V gene are SGHRS and YFSETQ. The CDR3 bases are TGCGCCAGCAGCTTGGGGCTAGGAACAGATACGCAGTATTTT. Protein: CASSLGLGTDTQYF.

This clone was found a few times. This chain uses TRBV5-1 with TRBJ2-1; 7 bases line up with TRBD2. This CDR3 contains 14 residues. Germline CDR1 SGHRS, CDR2 YFSETQ. V shed 0 bases and J 10 bases; nucleotides not matched to a gene: 7. The CDR3 DNA reads as TGCGCCAGCAGCTTGGATGCGGGAGTTCGGGAGCAGTTCTTC. As protein: CASSLDAGVREQFF.

The genes are TRBV9 and TRBJ2-7; the match to TRBD2 covers 10 bases. Germline assignment: CDR1 SGDLS and CDR2 YYNGEE. The V segment lost 4 bases and the J segment 4 bases; nucleotides outside the gene matches: 11. The CDR3 is 16 residues long. CDR3 residues: CASSFGIAGGTYEQYF. Here the CDR3 DNA reads TGTGCCAGCAGCTTCGGAATAGCGGGAGGAACGTACGAGCAGTACTTC. Filled out from reference TRBV9 and TRBJ2-7, the complete variable domain reads DSGVTQTPKHLITATGQRVTLRCSPRSGDLSVYWYQQSLDQGLQFLIQYYNGEERAKGNILERFSAQQFPDLHSELNLSSLELGDSALYFCASSFGIAGGTYEQYFGPGTRLTVT.